These 14 T cell receptor beta chains were sequenced from one sample in a study of blood T cell repertoires in COVID-19. The repertoire was sequenced with immunoSEQ multiplex PCR; TCRdb's copy has only in-frame clones and lacks some. This repertoire shows 200,000 to 250,000 clones, 80% found once; its top ten account for 4.5% to 7%. Sequencing was done on a sample of peripheral blood. The receptors were sampled from a woman in her 70s with acute or convalescent COVID-19.

This clone was seen just once. V gene TRBV19 combines with J gene TRBJ2-2, with unresolved D. Trimming cost V 0 bases and J 1 base, with 12 bases left between them. Germline values: CDR1 LNHDA, CDR2 SQIVND (reference sequence). This CDR3 contains 17 residues. The CDR3 nucleotides are TGTGCCAGTAGTATAGATATCAGTCGATTGAACACCGGGGAGCTGTTTTTT. Translated, it gives CASSIDISRLNTGELFF.

V gene TRBV27 combines with J gene TRBJ1-1; D not certain. Germline V gives CDR1 MNHEY, CDR2 SMNVEV (reference sequence). This CDR3 comprises 15 residues. Deletions cut 4 bases from V and 3 bases from J, with 15 bases between. The CDR3 bases are TGTGCCAGCAGTTCCCCCCCCGGGGTGGACACTGAAGCTTTCTTT. This codes for CASSSPPGVDTEAFF.

The V and J genes are TRBV10-1 and TRBJ2-7; TRBD2 matches at 10 bases. Germline loops: CDR1 WNHNN, CDR2 SYGVQD (reference sequence). V lost 5 bases to trimming and J lost 2 bases; unmatched junction nucleotides: 0. The CDR3 is made up of 13 amino acids. CDR3 coding DNA: TGCGCCAGCAGTAGCGGGAGGGCCTACGAGCAGTACTTC. Its protein is CASSSGRAYEQYF.

The count of this clone is one. The chain uses TRBV29-1 and TRBJ2-1; 12 bases line up with TRBD1. Germline lookup yields CDR1 SQVTM and CDR2 ANQGSEA. The ends lost 5 bases at V and 0 bases at J; junction bases unmatched: 5. The length of the CDR3 is 16 residues. In nucleotides, the CDR3 is TGCAGCGTTCCGGGACAGGGGGCCAGCTCCTACAATGAGCAGTTCTTC. Translation: CSVPGQGASSYNEQFF.

The chain links TRBV30 to TRBJ1-3, with D perhaps matching TRBD1 (6 bases). V lost 3 bases and J lost 0, with 12 bases in between. The CDR3 covers 15 residues. Germline loops: CDR1 GTSNPN, CDR2 SVGIG (reference sequence). CDR3 region: CAWSRQAGSGNTIYF. In nucleotides, the CDR3 is TGTGCCTGGAGCCGACAGGCCGGCTCTGGAAACACCATATATTTT.

V and J are TRBV2 and TRBJ1-4; the D gene is possibly TRBD1 (6 bases). Germline V gene sequence: CDR1 SNHLY, CDR2 FYNNEI. V lost 0 bases and J 8 bases, leaving 13 bases between the germline ends. The CDR3 totals 15 residues. CDR3 nucleotide sequence: TGTGCCAGCAGTGAAGCAAGGCAGGGGTCCGAAAAACTGTTTTTT. It is translated as CASSEARQGSEKLFF.

V and J are TRBV12-3 or TRBV12-4 and TRBJ2-1; weak D call: TRBD2 (5 bases). Trimming took off 6 bases at V and 8 bases at J, with 11 bases between the two ends. This CDR3 has 12 residues. CDR3 in DNA: TGTGCCAGCAGACAACTAGTATATGAGCAGTTCTTC. Residues: CASRQLVYEQFF.

This rearrangement joins TRBV5-1 to TRBJ2-5; D gene ambiguous. CDR1 and CDR2 (germline): SGHRS, YFSETQ. Trimming stripped 0 bases from V and 0 bases from J, with 9 bases between. CDR3 length: 15 residues. CDR3 amino acids: CASSLAPRYQETQYF. The CDR3, as DNA: TGCGCCAGCAGCTTGGCGCCGAGATACCAAGAGACCCAGTACTTC.

The rearrangement links TRBV7-2 to TRBJ2-3; 8 bases align to TRBD2. The CDR3 length is 17 residues. Germline loops: CDR1 SGHTA, CDR2 FQGNSA. The V segment lost 1 base and the J segment 1 base; nucleotides outside the gene matches: 7. This CDR3 is CASSLVGGGFGTDTQYF. The CDR3 region has the DNA TGTGCCAGCAGCTTAGTCGGGGGGGGTTTTGGCACAGATACGCAGTATTTT.

The V and J genes are TRBV3-1 (or the pseudogene TRBV3-2) and TRBJ1-3; D is undetermined. The germline CDR1 and CDR2 sequences are LGHDT and YNNKEL (reference sequence). The CDR3 sequence is 15 residues long. Trimming stripped 2 bases from V and 0 bases from J, with 8 bases between. CDR3 region: CASSQSGNSGNTIYF. The CDR3 nucleotides read TGTGCCAGCAGCCAATCGGGTAACTCTGGAAACACCATATATTTT.

The chain combines TRBV5-1 with TRBJ2-1; D is perhaps TRBD2 (6 bases). Germline values: CDR1 SGHRS, CDR2 YFSETQ. The CDR3 has 15 amino acids. Trimming stripped 4 bases from V and 8 bases from J, with 19 bases between. As DNA, the CDR3 is TGCGCCAGCAGCGCCGCGACTAGTTTGATCGATGAGCAGTTCTTC. Amino acids: CASSAATSLIDEQFF.

This clone was seen a handful of times. The chain carries TRBV28 and TRBJ2-7; 11 bases map to TRBD2. The CDR3 consists of 15 residues. V lost 6 bases, J lost 7 bases, and 11 bases stayed unmatched. Germline-derived CDR1 and CDR2 are MDHEN and SYDVKM. The CDR3: CASRPGTSGDEEQYF. CDR3 coding DNA: TGTGCCAGCAGACCCGGGACTAGCGGAGATGAAGAGCAGTACTTC.

The gene calls are TRBV7-9 and TRBJ2-5; 7 bases align to TRBD2. This CDR3 has 17 amino acids. The ends lost 5 bases at V and 0 bases at J; junction bases unmatched: 12. The V gene's germline CDR1 is SEHNR and CDR2 FQNEAQ (reference sequence). The DNA of the CDR3 is TGTGCCAGCAGCCAAAACCAGGGAGGGTCCTACCAAGAGACCCAGTACTTC. Translation gives CASSQNQGGSYQETQYF.

The V and J genes are TRBV7-9 and TRBJ1-3; D unresolved. Germline V gene sequence: CDR1 SEHNR, CDR2 FQNEAQ (reference sequence). This CDR3 has 16 amino acids. V dropped 7 bases and J dropped 6 bases, with 22 bases sitting between them. DNA of the CDR3: TGTGCCAGCACCCGCGGAGATTTCGGTATTTTAAACACCATATATTTT. Amino acid sequence: CASTRGDFGILNTIYF.